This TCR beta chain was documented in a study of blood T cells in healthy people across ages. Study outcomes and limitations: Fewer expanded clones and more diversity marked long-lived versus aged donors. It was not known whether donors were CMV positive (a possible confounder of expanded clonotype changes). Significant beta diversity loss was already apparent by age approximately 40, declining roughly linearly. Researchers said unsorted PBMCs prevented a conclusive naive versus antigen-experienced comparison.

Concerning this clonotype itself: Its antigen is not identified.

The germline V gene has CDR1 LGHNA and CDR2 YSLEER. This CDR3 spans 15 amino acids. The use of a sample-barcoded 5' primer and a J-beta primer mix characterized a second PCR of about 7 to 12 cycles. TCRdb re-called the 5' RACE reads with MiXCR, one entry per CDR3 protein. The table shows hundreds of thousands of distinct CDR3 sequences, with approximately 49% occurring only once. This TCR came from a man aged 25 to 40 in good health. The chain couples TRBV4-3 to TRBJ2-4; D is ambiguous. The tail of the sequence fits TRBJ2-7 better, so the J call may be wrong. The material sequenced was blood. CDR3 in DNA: TGCGCCAGCAGCCAAGAGCCCGACACACGATACGAGCAGTACTTC. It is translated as CASSQEPDTRYEQYF.